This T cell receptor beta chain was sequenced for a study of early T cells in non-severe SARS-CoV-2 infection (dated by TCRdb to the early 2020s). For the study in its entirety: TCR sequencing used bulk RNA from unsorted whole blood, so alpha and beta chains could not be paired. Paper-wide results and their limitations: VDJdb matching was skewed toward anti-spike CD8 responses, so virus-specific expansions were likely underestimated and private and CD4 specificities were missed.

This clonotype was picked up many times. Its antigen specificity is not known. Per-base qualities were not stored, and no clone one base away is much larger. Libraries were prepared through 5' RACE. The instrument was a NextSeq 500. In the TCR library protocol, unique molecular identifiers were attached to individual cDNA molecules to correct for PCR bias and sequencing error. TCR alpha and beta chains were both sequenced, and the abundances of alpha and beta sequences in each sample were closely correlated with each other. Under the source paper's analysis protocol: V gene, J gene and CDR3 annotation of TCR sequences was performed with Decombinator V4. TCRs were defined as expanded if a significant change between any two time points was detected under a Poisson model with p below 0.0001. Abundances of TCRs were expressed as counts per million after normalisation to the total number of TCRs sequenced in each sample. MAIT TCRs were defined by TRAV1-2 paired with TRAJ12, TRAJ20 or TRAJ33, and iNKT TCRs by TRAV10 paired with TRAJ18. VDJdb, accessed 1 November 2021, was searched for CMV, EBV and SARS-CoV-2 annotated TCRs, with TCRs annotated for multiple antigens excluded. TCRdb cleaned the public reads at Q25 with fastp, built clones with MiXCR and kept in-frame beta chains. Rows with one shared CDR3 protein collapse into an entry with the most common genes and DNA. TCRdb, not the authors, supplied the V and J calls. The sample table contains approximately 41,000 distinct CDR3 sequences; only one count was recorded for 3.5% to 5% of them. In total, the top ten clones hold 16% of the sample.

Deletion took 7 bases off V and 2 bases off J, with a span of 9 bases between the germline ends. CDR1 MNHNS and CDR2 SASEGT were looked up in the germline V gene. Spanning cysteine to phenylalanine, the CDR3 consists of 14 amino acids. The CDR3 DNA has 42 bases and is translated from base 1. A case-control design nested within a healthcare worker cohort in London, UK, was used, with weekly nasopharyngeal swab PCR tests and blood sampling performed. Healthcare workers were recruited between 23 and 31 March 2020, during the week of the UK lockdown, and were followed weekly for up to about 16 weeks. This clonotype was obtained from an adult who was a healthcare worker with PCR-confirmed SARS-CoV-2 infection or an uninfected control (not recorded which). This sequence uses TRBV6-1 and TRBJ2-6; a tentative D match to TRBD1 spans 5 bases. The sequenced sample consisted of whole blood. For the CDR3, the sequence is CASMTAAGANVLTF. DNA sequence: TGTGCCAGCATGACAGCTGCTGGGGCCAACGTCCTGACTTTC.